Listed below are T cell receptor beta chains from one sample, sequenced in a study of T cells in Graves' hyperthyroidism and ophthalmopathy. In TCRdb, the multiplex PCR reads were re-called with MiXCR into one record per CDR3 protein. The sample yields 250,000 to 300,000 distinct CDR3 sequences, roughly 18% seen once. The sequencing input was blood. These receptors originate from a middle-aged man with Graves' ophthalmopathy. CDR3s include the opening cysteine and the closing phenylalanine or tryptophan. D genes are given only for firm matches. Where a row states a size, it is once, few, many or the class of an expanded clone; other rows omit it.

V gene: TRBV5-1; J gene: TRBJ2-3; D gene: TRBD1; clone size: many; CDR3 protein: CARWRAGGGADTQYF; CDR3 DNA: TGCGCCAGGTGGCGGGCAGGGGGCGGAGCAGATACGCAGTATTTT
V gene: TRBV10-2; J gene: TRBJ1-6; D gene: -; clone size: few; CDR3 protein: CASSGRTDLVSPLHF; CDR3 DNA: TGCGCCAGCAGTGGGCGGACAGATTTGGTTTCACCCCTCCACTTT
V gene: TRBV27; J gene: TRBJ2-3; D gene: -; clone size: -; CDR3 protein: CASSPGHLSQYF; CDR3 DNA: TGTGCCAGCAGCCCCGGACACCTTTCGCAGTATTTT
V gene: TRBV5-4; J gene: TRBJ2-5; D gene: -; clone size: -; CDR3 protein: CASSAVGRGETQYF; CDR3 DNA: TGTGCCAGCAGCGCCGTCGGGAGAGGCGAGACCCAGTACTTC
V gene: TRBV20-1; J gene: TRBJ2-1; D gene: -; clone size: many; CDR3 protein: CSARSGSGGYNEQFF; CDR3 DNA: TGCAGTGCTAGATCGGGTTCCGGAGGGTACAATGAGCAGTTCTTC
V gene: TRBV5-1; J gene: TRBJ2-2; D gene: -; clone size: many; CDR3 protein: CASSTRPTGIGNTGELFF; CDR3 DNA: TGCGCCAGCAGCACGCGACCTACAGGGATCGGGAACACCGGGGAGCTGTTTTTT
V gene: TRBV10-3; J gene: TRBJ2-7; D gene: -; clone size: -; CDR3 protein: CAISVLGGEQYF; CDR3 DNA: TGTGCCATCAGTGTTTTGGGGGGCGAGCAGTACTTC
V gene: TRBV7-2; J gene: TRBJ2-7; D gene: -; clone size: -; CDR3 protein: CASSLRGSGPYEQYF; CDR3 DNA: TGTGCCAGCAGCTTACGGGGGTCGGGGCCCTACGAGCAGTACTTC
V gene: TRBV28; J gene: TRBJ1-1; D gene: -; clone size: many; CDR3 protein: CASSLPLMGNTEAFF; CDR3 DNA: TGTGCCAGCAGTTTGCCCCTTATGGGGAACACTGAAGCTTTCTTT
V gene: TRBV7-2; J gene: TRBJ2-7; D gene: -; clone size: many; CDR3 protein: CASSLGNSVQYF; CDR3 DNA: TGTGCCAGCAGCCTAGGGAACAGCGTGCAGTACTTC
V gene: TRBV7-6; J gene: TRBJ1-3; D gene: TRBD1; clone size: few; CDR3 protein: CASGPRGPNSGNTIYF; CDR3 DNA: TGTGCCAGCGGTCCCAGGGGGCCGAACTCTGGAAACACCATATATTTT
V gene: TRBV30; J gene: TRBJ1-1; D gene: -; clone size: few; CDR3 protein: CAWSLGGHTEAFF; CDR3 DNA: TGTGCCTGGAGTTTAGGGGGTCACACTGAAGCTTTCTTT
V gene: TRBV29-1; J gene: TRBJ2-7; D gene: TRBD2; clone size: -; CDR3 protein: CSVVGLASYEQYF; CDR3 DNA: TGCAGCGTGGTGGGACTAGCGAGCTACGAGCAGTACTTC